These 20 T cell receptor beta chains share one sample of origin, sequenced in a study of cytomegalovirus exposure and HLA in healthy donors. PCR primers comprised 60 Vbeta and 13 Jbeta primers. Using immunoSEQ multiplex PCR, the repertoire was profiled, and TCRdb retains in-frame clones only, with some absent. Here the sample spans about 59,000 clones, around 83% being singletons. The sample taken for sequencing was PBMCs. These receptors were taken from a human donor in good health.

The genes are TRBV30 and TRBJ1-4; D gene ambiguous. The V gene's germline CDR1 is GTSNPN and CDR2 SVGIG (reference sequence). V lost 2 bases to trimming and J lost 6 bases, with 10 bases between them. This CDR3 has 13 amino acids. CDR3 DNA sequence: TGTGCCTGGAGTCCGGGTTCTGATGAAAAACTGTTTTTT. Its protein product is CAWSPGSDEKLFF. Full variable domain (rest looked up from reference TRBV30 and TRBJ1-4): SQTIHQWPATLVQPVGSPLSLECTVEGTSNPNLYWYRQAAGRGLQLLFYSVGIGQISSEVPQNLSASRPQDRQFILSSKKLLLSDSGFYLCAWSPGSDEKLFFGSGTQLSVL.

For the CDR3, the DNA is TGTGCCAGCAGTTTTACGGACAGCCCTTCGTACGAGCAGTACTTC. This gives the protein CASSFTDSPSYEQYF. This sequence joins TRBV27 and TRBJ2-7, with TRBD1 as a possible D gene (6 bases). In germline, CDR1 is MNHEY, CDR2 SMNVEV (reference sequence). V lost 3 bases to trimming and J lost 4 bases, with 16 bases between them. The CDR3 runs to 15 residues.

V gene TRBV18 combines with J gene TRBJ2-7, with 9 positions matching TRBD2. V was clipped by 2 bases and J by 5 bases; unmatched bases: 13. The germline V gene encodes CDR1 KGHSH and CDR2 LQKENI. This CDR3 region has 17 residues. The CDR3 DNA reads as TGTGCCAGCTCACCAATGGAGGGTAGCGGGAGTCTGAACGAGCAGTACTTC. Its translation is CASSPMEGSGSLNEQYF.

The chain recombines TRBV4-3 with TRBJ1-1; 10 positions match TRBD1. J lost 3 bases, V lost 0 bases, and 4 bases had no gene match. The CDR3 totals 16 residues. Per the germline V gene, CDR1 is LGHNA and CDR2 is YSLEER. The CDR3 loop reads CASSQETGGQYTEAFF. The CDR3 coding sequence is TGCGCCAGCAGCCAAGAGACAGGGGGCCAGTACACTGAAGCTTTCTTT.

The sample holds a few counts of this clone. V is TRBV2 and J is TRBJ2-7, with D possibly matching TRBD2 (5 bases). Germline V gene lookup returns CDR1 SNHLY and CDR2 FYNNEI. With 2 bases removed from V and 2 bases from J, the gap between germline ends came to 10 bases. The CDR3 contains 14 residues. The CDR3 region has the DNA TGTGCCAGCAGTGAACAGACTACCGCCTACGAGCAGTACTTC. This codes for CASSEQTTAYEQYF.

The rearrangement links TRBV14 to TRBJ2-1, with TRBD2 identical over 9 bases. Losses at the gene ends were 1 base for V and 8 bases for J; bases not matched to a gene: 3. The germline gives CDR1 SGHDN, CDR2 FVKESK. The CDR3 consists of 14 residues. The CDR3 loop is CASSQVERGDEQFF. In nucleotides, the CDR3 is TGTGCCAGCAGCCAAGTGGAGCGGGGGGATGAGCAGTTCTTC. The full variable domain, in which reference TRBV14 and TRBJ2-1 provide the parts outside the CDR3, is EAGVTQFPSHSVIEKGQTVTLRCDPISGHDNLYWYRRVMGKEIKFLLHFVKESKQDESGMPNNRFLAERTGGTYSTLKVQPAELEDSGVYFCASSQVERGDEQFFGPGTRLTVL.

The rearrangement joins TRBV6-1 to TRBJ1-1; D call uncertain. With 3 bases removed from V and 1 base from J, the gap between germline ends came to 6 bases. The CDR3 spans 13 residues. Germline CDR1 reads MNHNS; CDR2 reads SASEGT. Here the CDR3 DNA reads TGTGCCAGCAGTGAGGTCGGGAACACTGAAGCTTTCTTT. Translated: CASSEVGNTEAFF.

The rearrangement joins TRBV9 to TRBJ1-1; unclear D gene. With 4 bases removed from V and 3 bases from J, the gap between germline ends came to 10 bases. Germline-derived CDR1 and CDR2 are SGDLS and YYNGEE. CDR3 length equals 13 residues. The CDR3 protein is CASSQLSDTEAFF. The CDR3 DNA sequence: TGTGCCAGCAGCCAACTCTCGGACACTGAAGCTTTCTTT.

In the case of this clone: An end of the junction differs from the germline gene, which may be a read error. The chain has TRBV7-7 and TRBJ2-5; TRBD1 aligns across 10 bases. This CDR3 is 18 amino acids long. CDR1 is SSHAT and CDR2 is FNYEAQ in the germline V gene (reference sequence). The CDR3 nucleotides read TGTGCTAGCAGCTTAGGGGACAGGGGTAATCCTGTGCAAGAGACCCAGTACTTC. Translation: CASSLGDRGNPVQETQYF.

This chain uses TRBV6-4 with TRBJ2-3; D may be TRBD2 (6 bases). CDR3 size: 15 residues. Trimming removed 2 bases from V and 0 bases from J, with 9 bases in between. Germline CDR1 and CDR2: MRHNA and SNTAGT. Here the CDR3 DNA reads TGTGCCAGCAGTGACCGCGGGGAAAGCACAGATACGCAGTATTTT. Translating it yields CASSDRGESTDTQYF.

This sequence joins TRBV30 and TRBJ2-1; D gene uncertain. V was trimmed by 2 bases and J by 8 bases, leaving 10 bases between them. The CDR3 spans 12 residues. The germline V gene encodes CDR1 GTSNPN and CDR2 SVGIG (reference sequence). CDR3 sequence: CAWSPIPDEQFF. The CDR3 coding sequence is TGTGCCTGGAGTCCAATTCCGGATGAGCAGTTCTTC. The variable domain in full, completed from reference TRBV30 and TRBJ2-1, reads SQTIHQWPATLVQPVGSPLSLECTVEGTSNPNLYWYRQAAGRGLQLLFYSVGIGQISSEVPQNLSASRPQDRQFILSSKKLLLSDSGFYLCAWSPIPDEQFFGPGTRLTVL.

The V and J genes are TRBV10-1 and TRBJ2-3, with 14 bases fitting TRBD2. Per germline, CDR1 WNHNN and CDR2 SYGVQD (reference sequence). The length of the CDR3 is 18 residues. After removal of 4 bases from V and 1 base from J, the junction contained 7 bases not matched to a gene. The CDR3 DNA follows: TGCGCCAGCAGTGGAGGGACTAGCGGGAGTGATGGCACAGATACGCAGTATTTT. Its translation is CASSGGTSGSDGTDTQYF.

This chain links TRBV6-1 with TRBJ1-1; 8 bases fit TRBD1. This CDR3 has 14 amino acids. The ends lost 6 bases at V and 6 bases at J; junction bases unmatched: 9. CDR1 and CDR2 (germline): MNHNS, SASEGT. CDR3 DNA sequence: TGTGCCAGCAGAATGACAGGGGACGTCGCTGAAGCTTTCTTT. Translated: CASRMTGDVAEAFF.

The chain carries TRBV23-1 and TRBJ2-7; maybe TRBD1 (5 bases). TRBV23-1 is identified as an open reading frame with a role that is uncertain. V was shortened by 8 bases and J by 5 bases, with 25 bases between the two germline ends. The CDR3 consists of 16 residues. Written as DNA, the CDR3 is TGCGCCAGCCGTAGTAGACGGACACCCACAAGGCACGAGCAGTACTTC. It specifies CASRSRRTPTRHEQYF.

The V gene is TRBV4-3, the J gene TRBJ2-3; a weak D match, TRBD1 (6 bases). Deletions cut 0 bases from V and 5 bases from J, with 12 bases between. CDR1 is LGHNA and CDR2 is YSLEER in the germline V gene. This CDR3 is built from 15 residues. The CDR3 protein is CASSQDNRAGDTQYF. In DNA, the CDR3 is TGCGCCAGCAGCCAAGATAACAGGGCTGGAGATACGCAGTATTTT.

The chain is built from TRBV29-1 and TRBJ1-4; possibly TRBD1 for D (5 bases). Germline V gene data show CDR1 as SQVTM and CDR2 as ANQGSEA. The CDR3 loop spans 13 amino acids. V was pared by 7 bases and J by 2 bases, with 11 bases between. The CDR3 nucleotides read TGCAGCGCCGGAGGGGTGACTAATGAAAAACTGTTTTTT. This sequence encodes CSAGGVTNEKLFF.

This rearrangement joins TRBV29-1 to TRBJ2-1; a weak D match, TRBD2 (6 bases). Germline V gene data show CDR1 as SQVTM and CDR2 as ANQGSEA. The CDR3 is 13 residues long. The V and J ends lost 7 bases and 10 bases respectively, with 20 bases between them. The chain's CDR3 is CSAISGVVWEQFF. CDR3 DNA: TGCAGCGCAATCTCGGGGGTGGTTTGGGAGCAGTTCTTC.

This chain uses TRBV4-2 with TRBJ2-7; 9 nucleotides agree with TRBD2. Germline CDR1 reads LGHNA; CDR2 reads YNFKEQ. The CDR3 runs to 17 residues. After removal of 4 bases from V and 0 bases from J, the junction contained 10 bases not matched to a gene. This CDR3 is CASSRGLARGRSYEQYF. DNA of the CDR3: TGTGCCAGCAGCCGGGGACTAGCCCGCGGTCGCTCCTACGAGCAGTACTTC.

The chain couples TRBV5-1 to TRBJ2-7; perhaps TRBD1 as D (6 bases). The CDR3 extends over 16 amino acids. Deletions cut 0 bases from V and 3 bases from J, with 16 bases between. Germline CDR1 SGHRS, CDR2 YFSETQ. The CDR3 loop is CASSLDSGDNYYEQYF. Here the CDR3 DNA reads TGCGCCAGCAGCTTGGATTCCGGGGACAATTACTACGAGCAGTACTTC. The variable domain in full, with the rest retrieved from reference TRBV5-1 and TRBJ2-7, is KAGVTQTPRYLIKTRGQQVTLSCSPISGHRSVSWYQQTPGQGLQFLFEYFSETQRNKGNFPGRFSGRQFSNSRSEMNVSTLELGDSALYLCASSLDSGDNYYEQYFGPGTRLTVT.

The chain carries TRBV12-2 and TRBJ2-2; TRBD1, as called in the table, went unchecked against the DNA. TRBV12-2 has pseudogene status. The CDR3 consists of 14 residues. CDR3 sequence (DNA): TGTGCAAGTCGCTTATCACACATCGCCGAGGAGCTGTTTTTT. Encoded protein: CASRLSHIAEELFF.